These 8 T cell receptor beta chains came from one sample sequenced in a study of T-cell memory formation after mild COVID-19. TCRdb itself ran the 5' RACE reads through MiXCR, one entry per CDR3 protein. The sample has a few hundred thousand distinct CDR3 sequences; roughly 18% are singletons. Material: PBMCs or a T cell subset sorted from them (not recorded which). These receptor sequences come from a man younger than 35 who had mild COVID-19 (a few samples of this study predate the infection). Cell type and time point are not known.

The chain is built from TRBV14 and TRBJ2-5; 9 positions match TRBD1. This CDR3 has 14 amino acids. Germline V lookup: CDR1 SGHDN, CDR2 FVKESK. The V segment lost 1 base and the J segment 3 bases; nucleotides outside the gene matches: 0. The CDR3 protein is CASSQGTGEETQYF. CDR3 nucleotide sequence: TGTGCCAGCAGCCAAGGGACAGGGGAAGAGACCCAGTACTTC.

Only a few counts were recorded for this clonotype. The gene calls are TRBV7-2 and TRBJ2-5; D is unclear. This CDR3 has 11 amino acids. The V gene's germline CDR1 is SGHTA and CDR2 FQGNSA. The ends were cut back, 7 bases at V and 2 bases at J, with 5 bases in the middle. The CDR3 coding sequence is TGTGCCAGCACAGCACAAGAGACCCAGTACTTC. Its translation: CASTAQETQYF.

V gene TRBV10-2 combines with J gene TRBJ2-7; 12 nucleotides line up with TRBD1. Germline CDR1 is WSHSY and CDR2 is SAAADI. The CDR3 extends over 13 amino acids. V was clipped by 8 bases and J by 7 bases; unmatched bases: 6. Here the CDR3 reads CASWDRGRQEQYF. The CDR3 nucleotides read TGCGCCAGCTGGGACAGGGGGCGTCAAGAGCAGTACTTC.

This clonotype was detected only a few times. The CDR3, as DNA: TGTGCCAGCAGTTTGGGGCCCACTGAAGCTTTCTTT. The encoded protein is CASSLGPTEAFF. The rearrangement links TRBV12-3 or TRBV12-4 to TRBJ1-1, with D perhaps TRBD1 (5 bases). The CDR3 covers 12 residues. Trimming cost V 3 bases and J 4 bases, with 6 bases left between them.

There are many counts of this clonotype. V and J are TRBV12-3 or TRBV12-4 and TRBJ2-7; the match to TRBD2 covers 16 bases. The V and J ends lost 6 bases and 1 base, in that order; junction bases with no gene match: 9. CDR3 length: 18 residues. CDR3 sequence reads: CASSFPGLAGGQSYEQYV. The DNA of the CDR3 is TGTGCCAGCAGCTTTCCGGGACTAGCGGGGGGGCAATCCTACGAGCAGTACGTC.

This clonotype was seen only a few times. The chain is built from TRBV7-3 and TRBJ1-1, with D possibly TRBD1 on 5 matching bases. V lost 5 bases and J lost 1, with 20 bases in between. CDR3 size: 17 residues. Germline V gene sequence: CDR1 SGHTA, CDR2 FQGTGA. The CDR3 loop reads CASSPWQGSPENTEAFF. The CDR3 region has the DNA TGTGCCAGCAGCCCCTGGCAGGGAAGCCCAGAGAACACTGAAGCTTTCTTT.

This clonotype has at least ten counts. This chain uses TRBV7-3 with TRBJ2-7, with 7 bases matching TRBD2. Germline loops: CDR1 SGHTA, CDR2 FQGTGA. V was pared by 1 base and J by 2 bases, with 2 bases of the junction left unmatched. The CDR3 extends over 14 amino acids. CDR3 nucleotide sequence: TGTGCCAGCAGCTTAATGGGGGGGACCTACGAGCAGTACTTC. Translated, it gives CASSLMGGTYEQYF.

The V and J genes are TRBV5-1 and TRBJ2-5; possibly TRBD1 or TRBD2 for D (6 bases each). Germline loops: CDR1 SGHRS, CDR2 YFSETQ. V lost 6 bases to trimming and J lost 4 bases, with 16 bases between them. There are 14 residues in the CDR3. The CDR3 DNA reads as TGCGCCAGCACCCGAGGGGGGCTTGGAGAGACCCAGTACTTC. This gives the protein CASTRGGLGETQYF.